This TCR beta chain came from a study of T cells in women clearing cervical HPV infection. On the study more broadly: Cases were women with histologically confirmed HPV16-related CIN3 or worse, including 2 invasive cancers. Blood came at first lesion visit for cases, post-clearance for controls.

HPV was found by MY09/MY11 PCR and dot-blot genotyping. The CDR3 is made up of 13 amino acids. Trimming took 5 bases from V and 8 from J; bases not matched to a gene: 6. Looked up from germline, CDR1 is DFQATT and CDR2 is SNEGSKA (reference sequence). Assay: immunoSEQ multiplex PCR; the TCRdb copy retains only in-frame clones and omits some. The table counts tens of thousands of clones; 8% to 10% lies in the top ten. Study conclusions and caveats: Cases and controls were distinguished at AUC roughly 0.86 by richness and V genes.

A note on this clone: What it binds is unknown. The read comes to an end 3 residues before the CDR3 does, leaving the germline J gene to fill in the end.

The receptor was derived from a woman between 18 and 75 years old with a cervical HPV16 infection that either progressed to CIN3+ or cleared (not recorded which). This chain joins TRBV20-1 and TRBJ2-1, with 10 bases that match TRBD2. The source material was blood buffy coat. The CDR3 loop is CSAGSLAGDEQFF. Partial CDR3 DNA: TGCAGTGCTGGCTCGCTAGCGGGAGATGAG.